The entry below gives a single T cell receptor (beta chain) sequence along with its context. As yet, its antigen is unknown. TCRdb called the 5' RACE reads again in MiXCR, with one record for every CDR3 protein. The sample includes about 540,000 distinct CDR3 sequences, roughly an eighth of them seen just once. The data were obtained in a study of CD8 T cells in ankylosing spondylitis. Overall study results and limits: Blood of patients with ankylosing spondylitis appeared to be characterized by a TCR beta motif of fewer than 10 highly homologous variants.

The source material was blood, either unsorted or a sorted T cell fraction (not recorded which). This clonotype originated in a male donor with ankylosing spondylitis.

Here the CDR3 reads CASSPRKSFGSGNTEAFF. CDR3 in DNA: TGCGCCAGCAGCCCCCGGAAGTCCTTCGGTAGCGGGAACACTGAAGCTTTCTTT. The chain joins TRBV5-1 to TRBJ1-1; D call uncertain. This CDR3 contains 18 residues. Germline V gene sequence: CDR1 SGHRS, CDR2 YFSETQ. V gave up 4 bases and J gave up 1 base, with 23 bases separating them.